This paragraph reports one T cell receptor beta chain. Its specificity is not known. This sequence may be a read error, since a much larger clone differs from it by one base. This specimen belongs to a study of molecular identifiers for immune sequencing clone quantification. Study results and limitations: Reports indicate spiked Jurkat TCR RNA from one cell could be found among around 1 million naive cells.

In germline, CDR1 is LNHNV, CDR2 YYDKDF (reference sequence). The CDR3 consists of 15 residues. V lost 8 bases to trimming and J lost 3 bases, with 17 bases between them. Bulk TCR library preparation followed previously described methods with listed TCR primers. TCRdb re-called the PCR reads with MiXCR, one entry per CDR3 protein. The sample includes about 640,000 distinct CDR3 sequences, 15% to 20% of them seen just once. The TCR originated in a human donor in good health. Some libraries in this study had Jurkat cell RNA spiked in. The chain couples TRBV15 to TRBJ2-4; no firm D call. Sequenced material: naive CD8+ T cells from blood, with Jurkat cell RNA spiked in. This sample's subset: FACS-sorted CD8+CD4-CCR7+CD45RA+ naive T cells. The DNA of the CDR3 is TGTGCCACCGGCGTAGCAATTACTGACAAAAACATTCAGTACTTC. It encodes CATGVAITDKNIQYF.